This TCR beta chain was captured by sequencing in a study of T cell repertoires in cytomegalovirus infection. Study outcomes and limitations: Dominant in the ex vivo response were TCR beta clonotypes restricted by HLA-C and specific for CMV.

At least ten counts were recorded for this clonotype. Its target is not known. Germline V gene lookup returns CDR1 DFQATT and CDR2 SNEGSKA (reference sequence). V dropped 6 bases and J dropped 4 bases, with 15 bases sitting between them. The CDR3 spans 14 residues. One entry per CDR3 protein, called by TCRdb with MiXCR from the reads. The data hold approximately 500,000 distinct CDR3 sequences, with around 11% observed a single time. The sequence was collected from a human donor in good health (CMV status not recorded). Some clones in this sample may be carry-over from other donors' samples. The chain employs TRBV20-1 and TRBJ1-4; D uncertain. The sequencing sample was made of PBMCs. In DNA form, the CDR3 reads TGCAGTGCCTACCCGGCTGGACTTAATGAAAAACTGTTTTTT. Its protein product is CSAYPAGLNEKLFF.